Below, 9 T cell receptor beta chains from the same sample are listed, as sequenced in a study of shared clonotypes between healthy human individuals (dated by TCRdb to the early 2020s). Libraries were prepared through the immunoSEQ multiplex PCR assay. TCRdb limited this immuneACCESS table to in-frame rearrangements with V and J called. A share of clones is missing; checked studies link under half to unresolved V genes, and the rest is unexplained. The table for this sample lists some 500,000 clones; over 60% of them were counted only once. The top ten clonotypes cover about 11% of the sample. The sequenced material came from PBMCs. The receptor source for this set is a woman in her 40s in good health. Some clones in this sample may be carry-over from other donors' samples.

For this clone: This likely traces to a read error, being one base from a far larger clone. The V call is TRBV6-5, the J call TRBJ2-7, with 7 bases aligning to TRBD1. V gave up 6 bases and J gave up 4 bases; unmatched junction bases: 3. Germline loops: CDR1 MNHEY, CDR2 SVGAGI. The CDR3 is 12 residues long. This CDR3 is CASRRTGYEQYF. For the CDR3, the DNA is TGTGCCAGCAGGAGGACAGGTTACGAGCAGTACTTC.

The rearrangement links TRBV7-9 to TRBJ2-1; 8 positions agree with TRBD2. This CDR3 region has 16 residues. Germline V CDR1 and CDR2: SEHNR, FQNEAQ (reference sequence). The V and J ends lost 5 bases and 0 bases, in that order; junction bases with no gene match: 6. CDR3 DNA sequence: TGTGCCAGCAGCGCGACTAGCGTAAGCTCCTACAATGAGCAGTTCTTC. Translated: CASSATSVSSYNEQFF.

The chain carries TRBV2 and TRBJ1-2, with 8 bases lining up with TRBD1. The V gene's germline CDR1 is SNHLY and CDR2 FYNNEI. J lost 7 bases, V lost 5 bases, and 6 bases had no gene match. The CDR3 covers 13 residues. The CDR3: CASSTTGGAGYTF. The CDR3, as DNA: TGTGCCAGCAGTACAACAGGGGGAGCTGGCTACACCTTC.

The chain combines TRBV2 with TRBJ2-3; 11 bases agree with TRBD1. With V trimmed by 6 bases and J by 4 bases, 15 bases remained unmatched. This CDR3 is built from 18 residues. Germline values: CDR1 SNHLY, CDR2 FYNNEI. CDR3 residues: CASSHGVRTGGSADTQYF. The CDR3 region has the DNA TGTGCCAGCAGCCATGGGGTCCGGACAGGGGGCTCAGCAGATACGCAGTATTTT.

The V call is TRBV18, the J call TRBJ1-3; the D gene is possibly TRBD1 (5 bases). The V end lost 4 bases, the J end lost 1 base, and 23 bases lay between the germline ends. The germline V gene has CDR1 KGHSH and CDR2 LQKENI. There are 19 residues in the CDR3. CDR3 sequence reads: CASSQPLRLRDPSGNTIYF. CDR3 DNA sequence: TGTGCCAGCTCACAACCGCTACGTTTACGGGACCCTTCTGGAAACACCATATATTTT.

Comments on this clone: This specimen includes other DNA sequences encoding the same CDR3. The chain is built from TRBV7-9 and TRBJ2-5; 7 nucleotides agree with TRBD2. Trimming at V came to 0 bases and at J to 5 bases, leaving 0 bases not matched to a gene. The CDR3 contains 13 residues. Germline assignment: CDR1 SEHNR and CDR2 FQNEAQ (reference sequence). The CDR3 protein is CASSLAGGETQYF. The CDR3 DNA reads TGTGCCAGCAGCTTAGCGGGAGGGGAGACCCAGTACTTC.

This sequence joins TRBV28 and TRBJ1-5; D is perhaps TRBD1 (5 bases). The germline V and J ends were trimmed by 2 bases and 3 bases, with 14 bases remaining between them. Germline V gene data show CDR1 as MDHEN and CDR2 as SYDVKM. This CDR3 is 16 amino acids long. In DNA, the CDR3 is TGTGCCAGCAGTTTAGGGGGGGGGTCCCACAATCAGCCCCAGCATTTT. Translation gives CASSLGGGSHNQPQHF.

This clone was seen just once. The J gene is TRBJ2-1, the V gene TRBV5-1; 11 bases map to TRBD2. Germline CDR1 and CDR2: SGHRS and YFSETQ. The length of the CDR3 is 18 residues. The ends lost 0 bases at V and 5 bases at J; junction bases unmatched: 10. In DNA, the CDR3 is TGCGCCAGCAGCTTGGCGACCCCGGGACTAGCGGACCACAATGAGCAGTTCTTC. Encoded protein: CASSLATPGLADHNEQFF. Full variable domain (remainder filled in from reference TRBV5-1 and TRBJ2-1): KAGVTQTPRYLIKTRGQQVTLSCSPISGHRSVSWYQQTPGQGLQFLFEYFSETQRNKGNFPGRFSGRQFSNSRSEMNVSTLELGDSALYLCASSLATPGLADHNEQFFGPGTRLTVL.

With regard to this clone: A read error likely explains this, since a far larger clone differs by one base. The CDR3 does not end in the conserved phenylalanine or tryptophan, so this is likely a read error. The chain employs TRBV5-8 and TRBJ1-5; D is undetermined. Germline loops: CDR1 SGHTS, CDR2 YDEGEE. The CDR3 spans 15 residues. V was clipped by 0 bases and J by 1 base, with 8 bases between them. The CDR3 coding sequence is TGTGCCAGCAGCTTGGGGACCTGGAGCAATCAGCCCCAGCATCTT. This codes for CASSLGTWSNQPQHL.